Below, 12 T cell receptor beta chains from the same sample are listed, as sequenced in a study of T-cell memory formation after mild COVID-19. TCRdb analysed the 5' RACE reads with MiXCR anew, one entry per CDR3 protein. The table has 550,000 to 700,000 distinct CDR3 sequences, approximately 18% seen once. The sequencing sample was made of PBMCs or a T cell subset sorted from them (not recorded which). The receptors were sampled from an adult woman who had mild COVID-19 (a few samples of this study predate the infection). Cell type and time point are not known.

Only a few counts were recorded for this clonotype. The chain joins TRBV9 to TRBJ2-1; the D is unclear. Per germline, CDR1 SGDLS and CDR2 YYNGEE. The CDR3 consists of 15 residues. Trimming removed 0 bases from V and 8 bases from J, with 15 bases in between. The chain's CDR3 is CASSVGGQWIDEQFF. CDR3 nucleotide sequence: TGTGCCAGCAGCGTAGGAGGTCAATGGATAGATGAGCAGTTCTTC.

This clonotype was picked up many times. The V call is TRBV5-1, the J call TRBJ1-1; D gene uncertain. Trimming took off 2 bases at V and 1 base at J, with 6 bases between the two ends. Germline values: CDR1 SGHRS, CDR2 YFSETQ. The CDR3 runs to 13 residues. The CDR3 loop reads CASSFAANTEAFF. Here the CDR3 DNA reads TGCGCCAGCAGCTTTGCAGCGAACACTGAAGCTTTCTTT.

The chain joins TRBV7-9 to TRBJ1-1; the D gene is possibly TRBD1 (5 bases). The CDR3 length is 17 residues. V was shortened by 1 base and J by 5 bases, with 20 bases between the two germline ends. Germline assignment: CDR1 SEHNR and CDR2 FQNEAQ (reference sequence). The CDR3 spells CASSLEGVELVGTEAFF. As DNA, the CDR3 is TGTGCCAGCAGCTTAGAAGGGGTGGAACTCGTGGGGACTGAAGCTTTCTTT. The variable domain in full, with the rest retrieved from reference TRBV7-9 and TRBJ1-1, is DTGVSQNPRHKITKRGQNVTFRCDPISEHNRLYWYRQTLGQGPEFLTYFQNEAQLEKSRLLSDRFSAERPKGSFSTLEIQRTEQGDSAMYLCASSLEGVELVGTEAFFGQGTRLTVV.

Ten or more counts support this clonotype. The DNA of the CDR3 is TGCGCCAGCAGCGGAGACAGGGGCGAGCAGTACTTC. It codes for CASSGDRGEQYF. The rearrangement joins TRBV5-1 to TRBJ2-7; 8 bases are shared with TRBD1. CDR3 length equals 12 residues. V was clipped by 4 bases and J by 6 bases; unmatched bases: 3. CDR1 is SGHRS, CDR2 YFSETQ, per germline.

This clonotype was counted at least ten times. The V gene is TRBV20-1, the J gene TRBJ1-1, with D perhaps matching TRBD1 (5 bases). The CDR3 consists of 14 residues. Germline assignment: CDR1 DFQATT and CDR2 SNEGSKA (reference sequence). The germline V and J ends were trimmed by 2 bases and 1 base, with 11 bases remaining between them. CDR3 sequence reads: CSARLGRKNTEAFF. DNA for the CDR3: TGCAGTGCTAGACTGGGACGGAAGAACACTGAAGCTTTCTTT.

The chain uses TRBV4-3 and TRBJ2-2, with 15 bases lining up with TRBD2. CDR1 LGHNA and CDR2 YSLEER come from the germline V gene. V shed 1 base, J shed 5 bases, and the junction held 11 bases outside the gene matches. CDR3 length: 20 residues. CDR3 sequence (DNA): TGCGCCAGCAGCCAAGCCTTAGGACTAGCGGGAGGGCCGTATACCGGGGAGCTGTTTTTT. It yields the protein CASSQALGLAGGPYTGELFF.

The gene calls are TRBV19 and TRBJ1-2, with D tentatively TRBD1 (5 bases). Germline assignment: CDR1 LNHDA and CDR2 SQIVND (reference sequence). The V gene lost 6 bases and the J gene lost 2 bases, with 10 bases spanning the gap. The CDR3 covers 13 residues. CDR3 amino acids: CASRGALNYGYTF. DNA for the CDR3: TGTGCCAGTAGAGGGGCCCTCAACTATGGCTACACCTTC.

This clonotype was seen a few times. The chain joins TRBV5-6 to TRBJ1-2; 10 bases match TRBD1. This CDR3 spans 16 amino acids. Germline V gene sequence: CDR1 SGHDT, CDR2 YYEEEE. V shed 3 bases and J 3 bases; nucleotides not matched to a gene: 8. CDR3 sequence (DNA): TGTGCCAGCAGCTCCAATGGACAGGGGGGTTACTATGGCTACACCTTC. Encoded protein: CASSSNGQGGYYGYTF.

Only a few counts were recorded for this clonotype. V and J are TRBV20-1 and TRBJ2-5; D remains ambiguous. This CDR3 comprises 12 residues. Germline V gene sequence: CDR1 DFQATT, CDR2 SNEGSKA (reference sequence). Deletions cut 6 bases from V and 2 bases from J, with 10 bases between. The CDR3 DNA is TGCAGTGCCCACTCAGGACAAGAGACCCAGTACTTC. Translation gives CSAHSGQETQYF.

V is TRBV30 and J is TRBJ1-1; 9 nucleotides align to TRBD1. The CDR3 is 13 residues long. Germline V gene lookup returns CDR1 GTSNPN and CDR2 SVGIG (reference sequence). With 5 bases clipped from V and 5 bases from J, the junction kept 6 bases outside the gene matches. The CDR3 is CAWGRQGGTEAFF. The CDR3 DNA reads TGTGCCTGGGGGAGACAGGGGGGAACTGAAGCTTTCTTT.

This clonotype came up many times. The CDR3 loop is CASSPGTGDIQYF. CDR3 nucleotide sequence: TGTGCCAGCAGCCCCGGCACGGGAGACATTCAGTACTTC. The chain joins TRBV7-3 to TRBJ2-4, with a tentative D call TRBD2 (6 bases). Trimming took 5 bases from V and 8 from J, leaving 13 bases between them. The germline gives CDR1 SGHTA, CDR2 FQGTGA. CDR3 length equals 13 residues.

This sequence joins TRBV4-2 and TRBJ1-4, with 9 positions matching TRBD1. The CDR3 contains 14 residues. Germline CDR1 and CDR2: LGHNA and YNFKEQ. V lost 5 bases, J lost 7 bases, and 5 bases stayed unmatched. The CDR3 loop is CASSGDRVGEKLFF. For the CDR3, the DNA is TGTGCCAGCAGCGGGGACAGGGTTGGTGAAAAACTGTTTTTT.